This T cell receptor (beta chain) was sequenced during a study of cytomegalovirus exposure and HLA in healthy donors. The PCR had 60 Vbeta and 13 Jbeta primers. Data came from immunoSEQ multiplex PCR; TCRdb stores just in-frame clones and leaves some out. The sample carries some 170,000 clones, 81% recorded once. Study-level findings and limits: The authors later linked a missense DCLRE1C variant to TCR beta V- and J-gene trimming. In vitro checks showed that a few CMV-associated chains really do target CMV antigens. HLA restriction was apparent for most CMV-associated TCR beta chains in a later analysis.

On this clone itself: Antigen: not known.

From germline, CDR1 is PRHDT and CDR2 FYEKMQ (reference sequence). The CDR3 runs to 12 residues. With 5 bases removed from V and 2 bases from J, the gap between germline ends came to 6 bases. The receptor comes from a woman aged 18-29 years in good health and CMV-seronegative. The sample comprised PBMCs. The chain couples TRBV13 to TRBJ1-1; D is undetermined. The CDR3 region is CASSHRNTEAFF. In nucleotides, the CDR3 is TGTGCCAGCAGCCACAGAAACACTGAAGCTTTCTTT.